A single sample is the source of the 28 T cell receptor beta chains below, sequenced in a study of blood T cell repertoires in COVID-19. Profiled with immunoSEQ multiplex PCR; TCRdb holds only in-frame clones, not every one. In the table there are some 490,000 clones, more than 85% of which are singletons. The specimen sequenced was PBMCs or T cells enriched from blood (not recorded which). The receptors stem from a woman aged 60-75 years who had recovered from COVID-19.

This sequence joins TRBV4-2 and TRBJ1-1; TRBD1 matches at 7 bases. Germline-derived CDR1 and CDR2 are LGHNA and YNFKEQ. The CDR3 extends over 16 amino acids. V shed 4 bases and J 0 bases; nucleotides not matched to a gene: 8. The CDR3 DNA reads as TGTGCCAGCAGCCCCCGGGGACAGCGCATGAACACTGAAGCTTTCTTT. This sequence encodes CASSPRGQRMNTEAFF.

The CDR3 DNA reads as TGTGCCACCAGGGACAGGGCGAGGAATCAGCCCCAGCATTTT. It specifies CATRDRARNQPQHF. The J gene is TRBJ1-5, the V gene TRBV10-3; 9 bases agree with TRBD1. This CDR3 contains 14 residues. CDR1 is ENHRY, CDR2 SYGVKD, per germline. Trimming removed 10 bases from V and 4 bases from J; junction bases left unmatched: 8.

This clone was seen a few times. The chain links TRBV5-3 to TRBJ2-7; D perhaps matches TRBD1 (6 bases). TRBV5-3 is an ORF, and what it does is uncertain. Deletions cut 3 bases from V and 1 base from J, with 11 bases between. The length of the CDR3 is 14 residues. Here the CDR3 reads CARSSGGQSYEQYV. The CDR3 DNA follows: TGTGCCAGAAGCTCTGGAGGACAGTCCTACGAGCAGTACGTC.

The chain combines TRBV11-3 with TRBJ2-1; tentatively, D is TRBD1 (5 bases). The V gene's germline CDR1 is SGHNT and CDR2 YENEEA. The CDR3 has 12 amino acids. Trimming cost V 6 bases and J 2 bases, with 5 bases left between them. CDR3 loop: CASRTAYNEQFF. The CDR3, as DNA: TGTGCCAGCAGGACAGCCTACAATGAGCAGTTCTTC.

CDR3 amino acids: CASRGLAGETQYF. The CDR3 DNA reads TGTGCCAGCAGGGGACTAGCTGGCGAGACCCAGTACTTC. The chain carries TRBV6-5 and TRBJ2-5; 9 bases line up with TRBD2. CDR3 length: 13 amino acids. Trimming removed 6 bases from V and 5 bases from J; junction bases left unmatched: 4. CDR1 MNHEY and CDR2 SVGAGI come from the germline V gene.

V and J are TRBV28 and TRBJ2-7, with 7 bases matching TRBD1. Trimming at V came to 5 bases and at J to 0 bases, leaving 7 bases not matched to a gene. The CDR3 is 15 amino acids. CDR1 and CDR2 (germline): MDHEN, SYDVKM. The CDR3 coding sequence is TGTGCCAGCAGTAGCAGACAGGGACGCTCCTACGAGCAGTACGTC. Translation: CASSSRQGRSYEQYV.

CDR3 loop: CASSYQISGNTIYF. The CDR3, as DNA: TGTGCCAGCAGTTACCAGATTTCAGGAAACACCATATATTTT. This chain uses TRBV6-5 with TRBJ1-3, with no clear D. The V and J ends lost 2 bases and 4 bases respectively, with 9 bases between them. CDR1 and CDR2 (germline): MNHEY, SVGAGI. This CDR3 contains 14 residues.

In DNA, the CDR3 is TGTGCCAGCAGCCAGGCCACAGGGGTTCAGCCCCAGCATTTT. It specifies CASSQATGVQPQHF. J is TRBJ1-5 and V is TRBV3-1 (or the pseudogene TRBV3-2); TRBD1 agrees at 7 bases. J lost 6 bases, V lost 3 bases, and 5 bases had no gene match. CDR3 length equals 14 residues. The germline gives CDR1 LGHDT, CDR2 YNNKEL (reference sequence).

The J gene is TRBJ2-2, the V gene TRBV7-2; perhaps TRBD1 as D (6 bases). Trimming took 5 bases from V and 2 from J, leaving 15 bases between them. CDR3 length: 16 residues. Germline CDR1 is SGHTA and CDR2 is FQGNSA. CDR3 coding DNA: TGTGCCAGCAGCCTGCGGACAGTCGCAAACACCGGGGAGCTGTTTTTT. Its protein is CASSLRTVANTGELFF.

The chain couples TRBV28 to TRBJ2-3, with TRBD2 as a possible D gene (6 bases). The germline CDR1 and CDR2 sequences are MDHEN and SYDVKM. The V end was cut by 5 bases, the J end by 2 bases, with 14 bases between. The CDR3 is 15 amino acids. In DNA form, the CDR3 reads TGTGCCAGCAGTGGAGGGGCAATTCTCACAGATACGCAGTATTTT. It yields the protein CASSGGAILTDTQYF. The variable domain in full, with the rest retrieved from reference TRBV28 and TRBJ2-3, is DVKVTQSSRYLVKRTGEKVFLECVQDMDHENMFWYRQDPGLGLRLIYFSYDVKMKEKGDIPEGYSVSREKKERFSLILESASTNQTSMYLCASSGGAILTDTQYFGPGTRLTVL.

The chain carries TRBV5-1 and TRBJ2-1; weak D call: TRBD2 (7 bases). Germline lookup yields CDR1 SGHRS and CDR2 YFSETQ. Trimming removed 1 base from V and 5 bases from J, with 10 bases in between. This CDR3 comprises 14 residues. The CDR3 sequence is CASSLRGADNEQFF. The CDR3 DNA is TGCGCCAGCAGCTTGCGGGGGGCAGACAATGAGCAGTTCTTC.

V gene TRBV29-1 combines with J gene TRBJ2-1, with 8 bases fitting TRBD2. The length of the CDR3 is 15 residues. Germline CDR1 SQVTM, CDR2 ANQGSEA. J lost 0 bases, V lost 6 bases, and 7 bases had no gene match. CDR3: CSVPERGSSYNEQFF. Written as DNA, the CDR3 is TGCAGCGTACCGGAGCGGGGGAGCTCCTACAATGAGCAGTTCTTC.

The V call is TRBV3-1 (or the pseudogene TRBV3-2), the J call TRBJ1-3; D gene ambiguous. CDR1 and CDR2 from the germline V gene are LGHDT and YNNKEL (reference sequence). The CDR3 runs 13 residues. V was trimmed by 2 bases and J by 10 bases, leaving 12 bases between them. The CDR3 protein is CASSQSRSGTIYF. CDR3 DNA: TGTGCCAGCAGCCAATCTCGGTCAGGAACCATATATTTT.

The chain employs TRBV6-5 and TRBJ2-2; D possibly corresponds to TRBD1 (6 bases). The CDR3 has 13 amino acids. Trimming removed 6 bases from V and 4 bases from J, with 9 bases in between. Germline CDR1 is MNHEY and CDR2 is SVGAGI. Here the CDR3 DNA reads TGTGCCAGCAGCACCAGGGGCACCGGGGAGCTGTTTTTT. It codes for CASSTRGTGELFF.

The V call is TRBV7-2, the J call TRBJ1-2; D possibly corresponds to TRBD1 (5 bases). Germline CDR1 reads SGHTA; CDR2 reads FQGNSA. Trimming stripped 4 bases from V and 2 bases from J, with 11 bases between. The CDR3 is made up of 14 amino acids. This CDR3 reads CASSSQTGNYGYTF. CDR3 nucleotides: TGTGCCAGCAGCTCCCAAACAGGCAACTATGGCTACACCTTC.

The CDR3 here is CASSLGQINYGYTF. CDR3 DNA sequence: TGTGCCAGCAGTTTAGGACAGATAAACTATGGCTACACCTTC. V usage is TRBV28 and J usage is TRBJ1-2, with a tentative D call TRBD1 (6 bases). CDR3 size: 14 residues. V shed 2 bases and J shed 2 bases, with 9 bases lying between them. Germline V gene sequence: CDR1 MDHEN, CDR2 SYDVKM.

The chain couples TRBV3-1 (or the pseudogene TRBV3-2) to TRBJ1-1, with TRBD1 matching over 9 bases. The V segment lost 5 bases and the J segment 7 bases; nucleotides outside the gene matches: 8. The CDR3 spans 14 residues. Germline CDR1 LGHDT, CDR2 YNNKEL (reference sequence). This CDR3 reads CASSSSDRGIEAFF. In DNA, the CDR3 is TGTGCCAGCAGCTCGTCAGACAGGGGGATTGAAGCTTTCTTT.

This clone was recorded only once. J is TRBJ2-7 and V is TRBV6-5; 7 bases map to TRBD1. This CDR3 contains 15 residues. Germline values: CDR1 MNHEY, CDR2 SVGAGI. The J segment lost 1 base and the V segment lost 5 bases, leaving 8 bases of the junction unmatched. CDR3 amino acids: CASSRDLQGSYEQYV. The CDR3 bases are TGTGCCAGCAGTAGAGATTTACAGGGGTCCTACGAGCAGTACGTC.

This CDR3 reads CASSSPALANTGELFF. CDR3 sequence (DNA): TGTGCCAGCAGTTCCCCCGCCTTAGCGAACACCGGGGAGCTGTTTTTT. The rearrangement uses TRBV28 and TRBJ2-2, with D unresolved. The V and J ends lost 4 bases and 0 bases respectively, with 12 bases between them. The CDR3 totals 16 residues. Per the germline V gene, CDR1 is MDHEN and CDR2 is SYDVKM.

This sequence joins TRBV3-1 (or the pseudogene TRBV3-2) and TRBJ2-2, with D possibly matching TRBD2 (6 bases). The V end lost 4 bases, the J end lost 3 bases, and 9 bases lay between the germline ends. The CDR3 runs to 14 residues. Germline CDR1 LGHDT, CDR2 YNNKEL (reference sequence). The DNA for the CDR3 is TGTGCCAGCAGCCTCTCGGGGGACACCGGGGAGCTGTTTTTT. Translating it yields CASSLSGDTGELFF.

With respect to this clone: Different DNA sequences within this sample yield the same CDR3. This chain links TRBV20-1 with TRBJ1-2; tentative D call: TRBD1 (6 bases). The germline V and J ends were trimmed by 3 bases and 2 bases, with 10 bases remaining between them. Germline CDR1 reads DFQATT; CDR2 reads SNEGSKA (reference sequence). The CDR3 loop spans 13 amino acids. The CDR3 DNA follows: TGCAGTGCTAGTTCAGGACAGAACTATGGCTACACCTTC. Translation gives CSASSGQNYGYTF.

This sequence joins TRBV9 and TRBJ1-6; D uncertain. Germline V lookup: CDR1 SGDLS, CDR2 YYNGEE. The CDR3 has 14 residues. Trimming left V 1 base short and J 7 bases short, with 9 bases between. CDR3 in amino acids: CASSVTGANSPLHF. The CDR3, as DNA: TGTGCCAGCAGCGTAACGGGAGCGAATTCACCCCTCCACTTT.

This chain connects TRBV7-2 to TRBJ2-3; a weak D match, TRBD2 (6 bases). This CDR3 has 14 amino acids. Germline V CDR1 and CDR2: SGHTA, FQGNSA. With 2 bases removed from V and 8 bases from J, the gap between germline ends came to 14 bases. CDR3 coding DNA: TGTGCCAGCAGCTTAAGTGGAGGGAGTGGTACGCAGTATTTT. This codes for CASSLSGGSGTQYF.

The chain couples TRBV5-6 to TRBJ1-1; 9 bases line up with TRBD1. Germline CDR1 is SGHDT and CDR2 is YYEEEE. V was clipped by 0 bases and J by 0 bases; unmatched bases: 6. The CDR3 runs to 17 residues. The chain's CDR3 is CASSLAQGAGMNTEAFF. The CDR3, as DNA: TGTGCCAGCAGCTTGGCACAGGGGGCAGGCATGAACACTGAAGCTTTCTTT.

The chain links TRBV10-3 to TRBJ1-2; TRBD1 might be the D (6 bases). The ends were cut back, 9 bases at V and 4 bases at J, with 18 bases in the middle. Per germline, CDR1 ENHRY and CDR2 SYGVKD. The CDR3 consists of 14 residues. This CDR3 reads CAMGAPGSRYGYTF. DNA for the CDR3: TGTGCCATGGGGGCGCCAGGGTCGCGCTATGGCTACACCTTC.

The chain uses TRBV6-1 and TRBJ2-4, with a weak D call TRBD2 (6 bases). CDR3 length: 16 amino acids. The V end was cut by 0 bases, the J end by 6 bases, with 15 bases between. The V gene's germline CDR1 is MNHNS and CDR2 SASEGT. This CDR3 is CASSEAGRRSLNIQYF. The CDR3 DNA reads as TGTGCCAGCAGTGAAGCAGGGAGGAGGAGCTTAAACATTCAGTACTTC.

The chain joins TRBV19 to TRBJ1-5; 8 bases line up with TRBD1. V was clipped by 3 bases and J by 8 bases; unmatched bases: 9. The CDR3 covers 15 residues. CDR1 and CDR2 from the germline V gene are LNHDA and SQIVND (reference sequence). The chain's CDR3 is CASSIQYGQGEPQHF. The CDR3 DNA reads TGTGCCAGTAGTATTCAGTATGGACAGGGTGAGCCCCAGCATTTT.

V is TRBV19 and J is TRBJ2-3, with D unresolved. With 6 bases removed from V and 5 bases from J, the gap between germline ends came to 6 bases. This CDR3 comprises 11 residues. CDR1 is LNHDA and CDR2 is SQIVND in the germline V gene (reference sequence). The CDR3 protein is CASSFLDTQYF. In DNA, the CDR3 is TGTGCCAGTAGCTTTTTAGATACGCAGTATTTT.